What follows are 27 T cell receptor beta chains derived from one specimen sequenced in a study of T cells in Graves' hyperthyroidism and ophthalmopathy. Researchers amplified the TCR beta CDR3 regions from RNA transcripts. Carried out on the TCR CDR3, a first-round RT-PCR used the HTBI primer set. From the multiplex PCR reads, TCRdb called clonotypes with MiXCR, one entry per CDR3 protein. The repertoire holds about 690,000 distinct CDR3 sequences, with approximately 15% as singletons. The material sequenced was blood. The receptors shown here come from a man aged 50-59 years with Graves' hyperthyroidism.

The rearrangement uses TRBV4-1 and TRBJ2-5; D may correspond to TRBD1 or TRBD2 (6 bases each). The CDR3 runs to 14 residues. Trimming took 4 bases from V and 3 from J, leaving 12 bases between them. Germline values: CDR1 MGHRA, CDR2 YSYEKL. CDR3 loop: CASSREDREETQYF. The CDR3 bases are TGCGCCAGCAGCCGGGAGGACAGAGAAGAGACCCAGTACTTC.

This clonotype was detected a few times. The genes are TRBV7-9 and TRBJ2-5, with 10 nucleotides matching TRBD1. The CDR3 has 14 residues. Germline CDR1 reads SEHNR; CDR2 reads FQNEAQ (reference sequence). With V trimmed by 4 bases and J by 5 bases, 4 bases remained unmatched. The CDR3 protein is CASSWRQGAETQYF. The CDR3 DNA reads as TGTGCCAGCAGCTGGCGACAGGGGGCTGAGACCCAGTACTTC.

The sample holds many counts of this clonotype. V and J are TRBV28 and TRBJ2-7, with 8 bases fitting TRBD2. CDR3 length equals 15 residues. The V gene end was trimmed by 1 base and the J gene end by 3 bases; junction bases not matched to a gene: 5. Germline CDR1 and CDR2: MDHEN and SYDVKM. In DNA, the CDR3 is TGTGCCAGCAGTTTATCGGGGACTAGGAACTACGAGCAGTACTTC. Translated: CASSLSGTRNYEQYF. Full variable domain (missing parts from reference TRBV28 and TRBJ2-7): DVKVTQSSRYLVKRTGEKVFLECVQDMDHENMFWYRQDPGLGLRLIYFSYDVKMKEKGDIPEGYSVSREKKERFSLILESASTNQTSMYLCASSLSGTRNYEQYFGPGTRLTVT.

The V and J genes are TRBV6-5 and TRBJ1-1; D gene unclear. The V and J ends lost 5 bases and 3 bases respectively, with 13 bases between them. CDR3 size: 14 residues. CDR1 is MNHEY, CDR2 SVGAGI, per germline. Here the CDR3 DNA reads TGTGCCAGCAGTCTACTAGGGTTTGACACTGAAGCTTTCTTT. Translating it yields CASSLLGFDTEAFF.

The rearrangement links TRBV27 to TRBJ2-7; D unresolved. This CDR3 comprises 14 residues. V gave up 5 bases and J gave up 3 bases, with 14 bases separating them. Germline V lookup: CDR1 MNHEY, CDR2 SMNVEV (reference sequence). The CDR3 loop reads CASSRGQHNYEQYF. DNA for the CDR3: TGTGCCAGCAGTCGCGGCCAGCACAACTACGAGCAGTACTTC.

The sample holds many counts of this clonotype. This chain's CDR3 is CASSEERVGKNIQYF. CDR3 coding DNA: TGTGCCAGCAGTGAAGAGAGGGTTGGCAAAAACATTCAGTACTTC. This rearrangement joins TRBV2 to TRBJ2-4, with a tentative D call TRBD2 (5 bases). The CDR3 extends over 15 amino acids. CDR1 and CDR2 from the germline V gene are SNHLY and FYNNEI. The V end lost 1 base, the J end lost 3 bases, and 10 bases lay between the germline ends.

This clonotype was seen repeatedly, ten times or more. The V gene is TRBV7-2, the J gene TRBJ2-3; 8 positions match TRBD2. Germline CDR1 SGHTA, CDR2 FQGNSA. The CDR3 is 16 amino acids. V was pared by 3 bases and J by 2 bases, with 7 bases of the junction left unmatched. CDR3 protein: CASSLTLADHTDTQYF. The DNA for the CDR3 is TGTGCCAGCAGCTTGACACTAGCGGACCACACAGATACGCAGTATTTT.

This clonotype was recorded at least ten times. This rearrangement joins TRBV6-1 to TRBJ2-5; the match to TRBD1 covers 12 bases. Germline trimming cut 5 bases from V and 5 bases from J; bases unmatched to any gene: 9. Germline CDR1 MNHNS, CDR2 SASEGT. The CDR3 totals 16 residues. Here the CDR3 DNA reads TGTGCCAGCAGTTTAACCGGGACAGGGGGCTACGAGACCCAGTACTTC. It translates to CASSLTGTGGYETQYF.

This clonotype was recorded a few times. This chain uses TRBV19 with TRBJ1-2; the match to TRBD1 covers 7 bases. V trimming: 1 base; J trimming: 11 bases; junction bases outside the gene matches: 16. The germline V gene encodes CDR1 LNHDA and CDR2 SQIVND (reference sequence). The CDR3 totals 16 residues. The CDR3 spells CASSIGPGGTPPRYTF. The DNA for the CDR3 is TGTGCCAGTAGTATAGGACCAGGGGGAACCCCCCCGCGATACACCTTC.

This chain links TRBV7-9 with TRBJ1-2; D uncertain. Germline lookup yields CDR1 SEHNR and CDR2 FQNEAQ (reference sequence). V shed 8 bases and J shed 6 bases, with 10 bases lying between them. The CDR3 sequence is 11 residues long. This chain's CDR3 is CASGPQDGYTF. In DNA form, the CDR3 reads TGTGCCAGCGGGCCACAAGATGGCTACACCTTC.

V is TRBV27 and J is TRBJ2-5; 11 bases map to TRBD2. Germline CDR1 and CDR2: MNHEY and SMNVEV (reference sequence). The CDR3 sequence is 15 residues long. V lost 5 bases and J lost 11; bases outside the gene matches: 13. For the CDR3, the DNA is TGTGCCAGCAGTCCCGGGACTAGCGGACAAGGGACTCAGTACTTC. Its translation: CASSPGTSGQGTQYF.

The chain is built from TRBV7-9 and TRBJ1-2, with a tentative D call TRBD1 (6 bases). CDR1 is SEHNR and CDR2 is FQNEAQ in the germline V gene (reference sequence). Between the trimmed V and J ends, which lost 3 bases and 2 bases, there was a span of 19 bases. The CDR3 is made up of 17 amino acids. CDR3 residues: CASSFYRDSGRNYGYTF. The CDR3 DNA reads TGTGCCAGCAGCTTTTACAGGGATTCGGGGAGAAACTATGGCTACACCTTC.

Details on this clonotype: A far larger clone differs by one base, so this is likely a read error. The CDR3 reads CASSPTGYGCTF. CDR3 coding DNA: TGTGCCAGCAGCCCGACTGGGTATGGCTGCACCTTC. J is TRBJ1-2 and V is TRBV11-2; D is uncertain. The CDR3 loop spans 12 amino acids. CDR1 SGHAT and CDR2 FQNNGV come from the germline V gene.

This clonotype was seen only a few times. The rearrangement links TRBV9 to TRBJ2-5, with a possible D match to TRBD1 (6 bases). V was pared by 0 bases and J by 4 bases, with 16 bases between. Germline V gene data show CDR1 as SGDLS and CDR2 as YYNGEE. The CDR3 has 16 amino acids. The CDR3 protein is CASSVATGGGGETQYF. The DNA for the CDR3 is TGTGCCAGCAGCGTAGCTACTGGGGGCGGCGGAGAGACCCAGTACTTC.

With regard to this clonotype: A much larger clone lies one base from this, so it may be a read error. The chain recombines TRBV11-2 with TRBJ2-5; tentative D call: TRBD1 (6 bases). This CDR3 comprises 14 residues. Per germline, CDR1 SGHAT and CDR2 FQNNGV. CDR3 protein: CASSLSTGREAQYF. The CDR3 nucleotides read TGTGCCAGCAGCTTAAGTACAGGGAGAGAGGCCCAGTACTTC.

The chain recombines TRBV4-1 with TRBJ1-3; TRBD1 might be the D (5 bases). Germline lookup yields CDR1 MGHRA and CDR2 YSYEKL. The CDR3 contains 18 residues. Trimming stripped 1 base from V and 0 bases from J, with 16 bases between. The CDR3: CASSQAASGRISGNTIYF. DNA for the CDR3: TGCGCCAGCAGCCAAGCCGCCTCGGGACGGATCTCTGGAAACACCATATATTTT.

This clonotype occurred many times. The chain employs TRBV2 and TRBJ1-2; weak D call: TRBD1 (5 bases). The CDR3 has 14 amino acids. Germline CDR1 reads SNHLY; CDR2 reads FYNNEI. Trimming stripped 4 bases from V and 8 bases from J, with 17 bases between. Written as DNA, the CDR3 is TGTGCCAGCAGTGGATTGGGGACTCGGGGCGGCTACACCTTC. It is translated as CASSGLGTRGGYTF.

The CDR3: CASIWTIAYNEQFF. Written as DNA, the CDR3 is TGTGCCAGCATCTGGACCATAGCCTACAATGAGCAGTTCTTC. V usage is TRBV6-2 or TRBV6-3 and J usage is TRBJ2-1; D uncertain. CDR3 length: 14 amino acids. CDR1 and CDR2 (germline): MNHEY, SVGEGT. Trimming stripped 7 bases from V and 2 bases from J, with 12 bases between.

This clonotype was picked up a small number of times. The J gene is TRBJ2-5, the V gene TRBV29-1, with TRBD2 identical over 10 bases. Germline V CDR1 and CDR2: SQVTM, ANQGSEA. The CDR3 is 15 residues long. Unmatched junction bases numbered 6, after V lost 1 base and J lost 4 bases. CDR3 loop: CSVEGVAGGGETQYF. The CDR3 bases are TGCAGCGTTGAAGGGGTAGCGGGAGGAGGAGAGACCCAGTACTTC.

This clonotype was observed many times. The V gene is TRBV2, the J gene TRBJ2-2; D is possibly TRBD1 (5 bases). Deletions cut 9 bases from V and 1 base from J, with 12 bases between. CDR3 length: 14 residues. Germline assignment: CDR1 SNHLY and CDR2 FYNNEI. CDR3 in amino acids: CASMGLVNTGELFF. For the CDR3, the DNA is TGTGCCAGTATGGGGCTAGTGAACACCGGGGAGCTGTTTTTT.

This clonotype occurred many times. V and J are TRBV13 and TRBJ2-1; 10 bases map to TRBD2. Losses at the gene ends were 7 bases for V and 7 bases for J; bases not matched to a gene: 10. This CDR3 spans 15 amino acids. Per germline, CDR1 PRHDT and CDR2 FYEKMQ (reference sequence). CDR3 bases: TGTGCCAGCAATCTAGCGGGAGTTCGAGTTAATGAGCAGTTCTTC. It encodes CASNLAGVRVNEQFF.

The J gene is TRBJ1-2, the V gene TRBV7-9, with D possibly TRBD1 on 5 matching bases. Germline CDR1 reads SEHNR; CDR2 reads FQNEAQ (reference sequence). The CDR3 is made up of 16 amino acids. Trimming cost V 1 base and J 3 bases, with 15 bases left between them. CDR3 nucleotides: TGTGCCAGCAGCTTAGGAGTCGGAGGGGAGTACTATGGCTACACCTTC. This encodes CASSLGVGGEYYGYTF.

The CDR3 DNA reads as TGTGCCAGCAGTCTTGCAGGGGCTCCCGCGGACGAGCAGTACTTC. Translated, it gives CASSLAGAPADEQYF. J is TRBJ2-7 and V is TRBV27, with D possibly matching TRBD1 (6 bases). Per the germline V gene, CDR1 is MNHEY and CDR2 is SMNVEV (reference sequence). The CDR3 spans 15 residues. V lost 5 bases to trimming and J lost 5 bases, with 19 bases between them.

This clonotype came up many times. V is TRBV3-1 and J is TRBJ2-3; 7 positions agree with TRBD1. J gave up 5 bases and V 2 bases, and 4 bases lay outside the gene matches. The CDR3 length is 14 residues. CDR1 and CDR2 (germline): LGHDT, YNNKEL (reference sequence). The CDR3 reads CASSQTGVEDTQYF. CDR3 nucleotides: TGTGCCAGCAGCCAAACAGGGGTTGAAGATACGCAGTATTTT.

This clonotype occurred many times. The V gene is TRBV28, the J gene TRBJ2-7; 9 bases line up with TRBD2. V lost 6 bases and J lost 3; bases outside the gene matches: 3. CDR1 and CDR2 (germline): MDHEN, SYDVKM. This CDR3 region has 13 residues. CDR3 nucleotide sequence: TGTGCCAGCAGCCTAGCGGGAAACTACGAGCAGTACTTC. This sequence encodes CASSLAGNYEQYF.

The gene calls are TRBV19 and TRBJ2-1; D is perhaps TRBD1 (5 bases). The ends were cut back, 4 bases at V and 0 bases at J, with 7 bases in the middle. This CDR3 is built from 14 residues. Germline V CDR1 and CDR2: LNHDA, SQIVND (reference sequence). CDR3 sequence reads: CASSKGNSYNEQFF. CDR3 DNA: TGTGCCAGTAGTAAGGGGAACTCCTACAATGAGCAGTTCTTC.

The rearrangement joins TRBV7-2 to TRBJ1-6, with TRBD1 matching 8 bases. The CDR3 totals 15 residues. Germline trimming cut 2 bases from V and 8 bases from J; bases unmatched to any gene: 5. Germline values: CDR1 SGHTA, CDR2 FQGNSA. The CDR3 region is CASSLNQGADSPLHF. The CDR3 nucleotides read TGTGCCAGCAGCTTAAACCAGGGGGCGGATTCACCCCTCCACTTT.